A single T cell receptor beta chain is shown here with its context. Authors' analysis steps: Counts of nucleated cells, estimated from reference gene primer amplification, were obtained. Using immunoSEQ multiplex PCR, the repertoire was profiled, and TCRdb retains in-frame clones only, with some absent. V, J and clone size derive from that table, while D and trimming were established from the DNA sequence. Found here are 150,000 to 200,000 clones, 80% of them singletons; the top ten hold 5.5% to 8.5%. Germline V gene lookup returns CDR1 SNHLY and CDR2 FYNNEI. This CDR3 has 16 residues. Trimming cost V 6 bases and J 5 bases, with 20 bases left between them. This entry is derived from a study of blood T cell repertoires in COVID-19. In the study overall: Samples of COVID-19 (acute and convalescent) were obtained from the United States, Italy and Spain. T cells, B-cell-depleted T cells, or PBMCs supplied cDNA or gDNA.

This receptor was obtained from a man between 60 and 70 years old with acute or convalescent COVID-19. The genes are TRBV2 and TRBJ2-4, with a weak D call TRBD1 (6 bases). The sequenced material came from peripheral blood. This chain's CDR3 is CASSRTDEGQENIQYF. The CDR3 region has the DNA TGTGCCAGCAGCAGGACGGATGAGGGACAAGAAAACATTCAGTACTTC.